This T cell receptor beta chain originates from a study of post-analysis software for immune sequencing data. Trimming stripped 0 bases from V and 3 bases from J, with 3 bases between. Germline CDR1 DFQATT, CDR2 SNEGSKA (reference sequence). The CDR3 has 11 residues. A remark on this clonotype: What it binds is not known.

Researchers reported that TCR beta cDNA libraries carried unique molecular identifiers. cDNA molecules numbering about 490,000 came from roughly 1 to 10 million T cells. One entry per CDR3 protein, called by TCRdb with MiXCR from the PCR reads. The table lists 350,000 to 500,000 distinct CDR3 sequences, 39% of them singletons, with about 7.6% in the top ten. Study-wide results and limits: When compared against controls, multiple sclerosis patients showed significantly lower normalized Chao1 diversity. The study found TRBV5-6, TRBV5-1 and TRBV20-1 among about 5 TRBV segments more frequent in patients than controls.

Sequencing was carried out using blood. This sequence originates from a girl aged 2-10 years with multiple sclerosis. The chain is built from TRBV20-1 and TRBJ2-7; D call uncertain. CDR3 protein: CSAREHYEQYF. The CDR3 nucleotides are TGCAGTGCTAGAGAGCACTACGAGCAGTACTTC.